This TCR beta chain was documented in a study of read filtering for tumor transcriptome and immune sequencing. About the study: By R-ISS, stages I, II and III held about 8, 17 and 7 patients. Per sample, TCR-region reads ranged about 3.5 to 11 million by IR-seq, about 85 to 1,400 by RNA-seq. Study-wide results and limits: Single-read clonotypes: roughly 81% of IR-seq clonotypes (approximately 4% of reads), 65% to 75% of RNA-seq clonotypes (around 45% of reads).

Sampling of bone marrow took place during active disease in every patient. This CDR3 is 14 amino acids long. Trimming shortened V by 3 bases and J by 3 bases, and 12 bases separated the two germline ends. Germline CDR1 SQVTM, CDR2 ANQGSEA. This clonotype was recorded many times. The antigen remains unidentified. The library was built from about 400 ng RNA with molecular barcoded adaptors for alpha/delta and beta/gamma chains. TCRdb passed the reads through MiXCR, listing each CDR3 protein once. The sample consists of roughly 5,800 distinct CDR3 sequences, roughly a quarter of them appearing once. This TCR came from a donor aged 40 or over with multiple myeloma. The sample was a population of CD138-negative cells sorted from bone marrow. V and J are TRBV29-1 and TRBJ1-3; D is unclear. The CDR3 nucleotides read TGCAGCGTTGAGTGGAGAGACTATGGAAACACCATATATTTT. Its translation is CSVEWRDYGNTIYF.